Shown below are 9 T cell receptor beta chains from a single sample sequenced in a study of OX40 agonist ivuxolimab in advanced cancers. Libraries were prepared by immunoSEQ multiplex PCR; TCRdb keeps only in-frame clonotypes and omits some of them. This sample has about 64,000 clones, with 85% found just once. The specimen was CD4+ or CD8+ T cells sorted from blood, collected in a trial of the OX40 agonist ivuxolimab. All receptors come from an adult with an advanced solid tumor such as melanoma, head and neck, liver or kidney cancer.

This clone was seen a few times. The rearrangement uses TRBV30 and TRBJ1-6; no firm D call. The CDR3 has 14 residues. The germline V gene has CDR1 GTSNPN and CDR2 SVGIG (reference sequence). V was trimmed by 0 bases and J by 8 bases, leaving 11 bases between them. The CDR3 reads CAWSVLGLDSPLHF. The CDR3 coding sequence is TGTGCCTGGAGTGTATTAGGGCTCGATTCACCCCTCCACTTT.

This chain joins TRBV19 and TRBJ1-4; 7 bases are shared with TRBD1. The V gene's germline CDR1 is LNHDA and CDR2 SQIVND (reference sequence). CDR3 length equals 13 residues. The V segment lost 6 bases and the J segment 8 bases; nucleotides outside the gene matches: 6. This chain's CDR3 is CASRTGIEEKLFF. The CDR3 coding sequence is TGTGCCAGTAGGACAGGGATTGAAGAAAAACTGTTTTTT.

The genes are TRBV7-2 and TRBJ1-2, with TRBD1 matching 9 bases. The germline V gene has CDR1 SGHTA and CDR2 FQGNSA. Trimming cost V 5 bases and J 8 bases; bases outside gene matches: 9. The CDR3 spans 14 residues. CDR3 protein: CASSPDGTGRGYTF. DNA of the CDR3: TGTGCCAGCAGCCCCGATGGGACAGGGAGAGGCTACACCTTC.

The rearrangement uses TRBV30 and TRBJ1-1; TRBD1 aligns across 9 bases. The CDR3 has 15 amino acids. Germline V gene lookup returns CDR1 GTSNPN and CDR2 SVGIG (reference sequence). V lost 3 bases and J lost 1; bases outside the gene matches: 6. The CDR3 sequence is CAWSKLGQGNTEAFF. In nucleotides, the CDR3 is TGTGCCTGGAGCAAACTGGGACAGGGGAACACTGAAGCTTTCTTT.

The J gene is TRBJ2-7, the V gene TRBV7-2, with a tentative D call TRBD2 (6 bases). Germline loops: CDR1 SGHTA, CDR2 FQGNSA. CDR3 length equals 13 residues. V was pared by 5 bases and J by 7 bases, with 15 bases between. DNA for the CDR3: TGTGCCAGCAGCCCGGGACTCCAGGGAGAGCAGTACTTC. It codes for CASSPGLQGEQYF.

This clone was picked up one time. DNA for the CDR3: TGTGCCAGCTCACCTATCCCCGACAGGGTCGTTTCTAACTATGGCTACACCTTC. Translation gives CASSPIPDRVVSNYGYTF. This chain connects TRBV18 to TRBJ1-2; 7 nucleotides match TRBD1. CDR1 KGHSH and CDR2 LQKENI come from the germline V gene. V lost 3 bases to trimming and J lost 0 bases; unmatched junction nucleotides: 13. The CDR3 totals 18 residues.

The chain links TRBV29-1 to TRBJ1-2, with D possibly TRBD1 on 6 matching bases. Trimming removed 3 bases at V and 10 bases at J, with 12 bases between. The germline V gene has CDR1 SQVTM and CDR2 ANQGSEA. This CDR3 spans 11 amino acids. CDR3 protein: CSVEGGAHYTF. The CDR3 DNA reads as TGCAGCGTTGAGGGGGGGGCGCACTACACCTTC.

This clone was detected only once. Here the CDR3 reads CAISEGFISIAGSDTQYF. CDR3 DNA: TGTGCCATCAGTGAGGGTTTTATATCGATAGCGGGCTCAGATACGCAGTATTTT. V usage is TRBV10-3 and J usage is TRBJ2-3; TRBD2 matches at 7 bases. Trimming cost V 2 bases and J 4 bases; bases outside gene matches: 15. The CDR3 is 18 amino acids. Germline CDR1 and CDR2: ENHRY and SYGVKD.

The rearrangement joins TRBV28 to TRBJ2-2; D ambiguous. V was cut by 3 bases and J by 8 bases, with 4 bases left in between. Looked up from germline, CDR1 is MDHEN and CDR2 is SYDVKM. The CDR3 consists of 11 residues. CDR3 in amino acids: CASSFRGELFF. The CDR3 nucleotides are TGTGCCAGCAGTTTCCGGGGGGAGCTGTTTTTT.